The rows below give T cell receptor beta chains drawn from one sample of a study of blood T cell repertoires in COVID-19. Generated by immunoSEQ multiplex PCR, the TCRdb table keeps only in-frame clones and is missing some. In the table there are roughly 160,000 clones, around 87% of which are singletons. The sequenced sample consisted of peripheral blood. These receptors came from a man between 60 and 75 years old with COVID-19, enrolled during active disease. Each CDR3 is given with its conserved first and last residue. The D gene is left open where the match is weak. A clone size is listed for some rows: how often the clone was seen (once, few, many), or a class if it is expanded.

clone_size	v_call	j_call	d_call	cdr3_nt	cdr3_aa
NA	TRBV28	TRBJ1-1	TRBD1	TGTGCCAGCAGCTCGGGACAGGTGAACACTGAAGCTTTCTTT	CASSSGQVNTEAFF
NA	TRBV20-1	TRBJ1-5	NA	TGCAGTGCTAGTGACAATCCCAATCAGCCCCAGCATTTT	CSASDNPNQPQHF
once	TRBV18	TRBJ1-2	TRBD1	TGTGCCAGCTCACCACTGGCAGGGGGAAACTATGGCTACACCTTC	CASSPLAGGNYGYTF
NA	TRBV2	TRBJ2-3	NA	TGTGCCAGCAGTGAACAGGGATCAGATACGCAGTATTTT	CASSEQGSDTQYF
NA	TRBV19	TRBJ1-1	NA	TGTGCCAGTAGTGTCCAGGCTCACCCTGAAGCTTTCTTT	CASSVQAHPEAFF
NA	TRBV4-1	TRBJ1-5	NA	TGCGCCAGCAGCGTAAGACTCCGGGACAAGAATAGCAATCAGCCCCAGCATTTT	CASSVRLRDKNSNQPQHF
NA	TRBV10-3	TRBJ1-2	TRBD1	TGTGCCATCAGTGAAACAGGGGGCTATGGCTACACCTTC	CAISETGGYGYTF
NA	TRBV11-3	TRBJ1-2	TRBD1	TGTGCCAGGAGACTGCGGGGGACAGGGGGTTACAGCTACACCTTC	CARRLRGTGGYSYTF
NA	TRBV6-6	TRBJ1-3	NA	TGTGCCAGCAGTTTCTCCGAGTCTTTCTCTGGAAACACCATATATTTT	CASSFSESFSGNTIYF
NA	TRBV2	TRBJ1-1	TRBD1	TGTGCCAGCAGTCTTGGGGGGACAGGGAACACTGAAGCTTTCTTT	CASSLGGTGNTEAFF
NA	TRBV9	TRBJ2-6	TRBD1	TGTGCCAGCAGCGTAGAAGGGGGACAGACCTCTGGGGCCAACGTCCTGACTTTC	CASSVEGGQTSGANVLTF
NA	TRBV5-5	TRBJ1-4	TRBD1	TGTGCCAGCAGCTCGGACAGGGGGTTTTTTGAAAAACTGTTTTTT	CASSSDRGFFEKLFF
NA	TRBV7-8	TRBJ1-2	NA	TGTGCCAGCAGCTGGGGGCCACCCACCAACTATGGCTACACCTTC	CASSWGPPTNYGYTF
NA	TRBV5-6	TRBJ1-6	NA	TGTGCCAGCAGCTTGAGTCGTGGGCCCAATTCACCCCTCCACTTT	CASSLSRGPNSPLHF
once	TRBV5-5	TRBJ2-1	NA	TGTGCCAGCAGCTTTTCAATGACAGTCGACAATGAGCAGTTCTTC	CASSFSMTVDNEQFF
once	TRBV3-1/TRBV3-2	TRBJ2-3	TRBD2	TGTGCCAGCAGTCTAGGACTAGCGGGGAGCACAGATACGCAGTATTTT	CASSLGLAGSTDTQYF
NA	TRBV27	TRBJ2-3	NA	TGTGCCAGCAGTTTGACCTATCCGGCGGGACGGGCAGATACGCAGTATTTT	CASSLTYPAGRADTQYF
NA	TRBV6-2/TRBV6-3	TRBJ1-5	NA	TGTGCCAGCAGTTACGGCGCACAGGGAACCAATCAGCCCCAGCATTTT	CASSYGAQGTNQPQHF
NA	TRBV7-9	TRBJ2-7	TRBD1	TGTGCCAGCAGCCCGGGACAGGACAGCGGCGAGCAGTACTTC	CASSPGQDSGEQYF
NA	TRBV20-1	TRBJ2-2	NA	TGCAGTGCTAGAGTATACGGGGAGCTGTTTTTT	CSARVYGELFF
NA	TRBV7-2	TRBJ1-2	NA	TGTGCCAGCAGCTTAGGCGGGGTGGCCTATGGCTACACCTTC	CASSLGGVAYGYTF
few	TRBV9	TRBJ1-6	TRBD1	TGTGCCAGCAGCTCCCGGGACAGGGGTAATTCACCCCTCCACTTT	CASSSRDRGNSPLHF
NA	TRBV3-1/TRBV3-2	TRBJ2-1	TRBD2	TGTGCCAGCAGAACGGGAGCGGGGAACTACAATGAGCAGTTCTTC	CASRTGAGNYNEQFF
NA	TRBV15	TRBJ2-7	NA	TGTGCCACCAGCAGAGATTTGGCAAACTCCTACGAGCAGTACTTC	CATSRDLANSYEQYF
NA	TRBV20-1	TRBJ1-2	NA	TGCAGTGCTAGTACCGGAGGCTATGGCTACACCTTC	CSASTGGYGYTF
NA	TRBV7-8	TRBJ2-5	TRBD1	TGTGCCAGCAGCTTAGTATCTGGACAGGGTCAGACCCAGTACTTC	CASSLVSGQGQTQYF
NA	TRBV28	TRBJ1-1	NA	TGTGCCAGCAGTTTCTCCGCGACAGGGAACACTGAAGCTTTCTTT	CASSFSATGNTEAFF
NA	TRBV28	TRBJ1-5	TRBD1	TGTGCCAGCACTACTACAGGGGTAGCAAAGAACAATCAGCCCCAGCATTTT	CASTTTGVAKNNQPQHF
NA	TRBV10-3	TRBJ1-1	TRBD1	TGTGCCATCAGTGAGTCGGGACAGGGGAGCGCTGAAGCTTTCTTT	CAISESGQGSAEAFF
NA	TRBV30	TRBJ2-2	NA	TGTGCCTGGAGTCCTAGAAGCACCGGGGAGCTGTTTTTT	CAWSPRSTGELFF
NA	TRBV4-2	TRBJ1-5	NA	TGTGCCAGCAGCCAAGATCATAACAGGGTGAAGAATCAGCCCCAGCATTTT	CASSQDHNRVKNQPQHF
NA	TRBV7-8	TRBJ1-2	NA	TGTGCCAGCAGCTTAGGGACCAGGGATGGCTACACCTTC	CASSLGTRDGYTF
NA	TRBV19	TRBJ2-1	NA	TGTGCCAGTAGCCCTAGGTTTTTCAGGGGAAGGCCCAATGAGCAGTTCTTC	CASSPRFFRGRPNEQFF
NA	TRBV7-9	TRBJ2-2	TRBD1	TGTGCCAGCAGCTACCGGGACAGACACCGGGGAGCTGTTTTT	CASSYRDRHRGAVF
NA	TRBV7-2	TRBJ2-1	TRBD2	TGTGCCAGCAGCTTAGAAGCGGGAGGGCCCTACAATGAGCAGTTCTTC	CASSLEAGGPYNEQFF
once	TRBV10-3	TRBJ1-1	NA	TGTGCCATCAGTCCCGGACAGACCATGAACACTGAAGCTTTCTTT	CAISPGQTMNTEAFF
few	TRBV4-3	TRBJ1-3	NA	TGCGCCAGCAGCCAAGATCAGGCAGGGGCTATCTCTGGAAACACCATATATTTT	CASSQDQAGAISGNTIYF
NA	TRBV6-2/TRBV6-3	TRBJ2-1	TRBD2	TGTGCCAGCAGTCGTAGCGGGGGGTATAACAATGAGCAGTTCTTC	CASSRSGGYNNEQFF
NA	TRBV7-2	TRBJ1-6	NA	TGTGCCAGCAGCCAACAGACAGAGAGTAATTCACCCCTCCACTTT	CASSQQTESNSPLHF
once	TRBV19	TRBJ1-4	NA	TGTGCCAGTAGTATACGGGACTTCCCCAGGGAAAAACTGTTTTTT	CASSIRDFPREKLFF
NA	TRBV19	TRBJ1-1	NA	TGTGCCACCAAACGAGTTTCGAACACTGAAGCTTTCTTT	CATKRVSNTEAFF
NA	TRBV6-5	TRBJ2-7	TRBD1	TGTGCCAGCAGTCGGGACAGGGTCGGCGAGCAGTACTTC	CASSRDRVGEQYF
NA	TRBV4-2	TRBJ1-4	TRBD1	TGTGCCAGCAGCCAGGGACAGGGGATCGGTAATGAAAAACTGTTTTTT	CASSQGQGIGNEKLFF
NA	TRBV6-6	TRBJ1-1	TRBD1	TGTGCCAGCAGCTCGACAGGGCAGAACACTGAAGCTTTCTTT	CASSSTGQNTEAFF
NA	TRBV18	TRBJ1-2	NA	TGTGCCAGCTCACCGCCGCCGACAGAGTATGGCTACACCTTC	CASSPPPTEYGYTF
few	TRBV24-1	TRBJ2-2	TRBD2	TGTGCCACCAGTGATTTGGAGCGGGAGGGCCCCGGGGAGCTGTTTTTT	CATSDLEREGPGELFF
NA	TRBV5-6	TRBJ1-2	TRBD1	TGTGCCAGCAGCTTGGCGGGACAGGGGATGGTAGAAGGCTACACCTTC	CASSLAGQGMVEGYTF
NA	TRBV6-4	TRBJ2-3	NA	TGTGCCAGCAGTGATTCCGCGACTTCCACAGATACGCAGTATTTT	CASSDSATSTDTQYF
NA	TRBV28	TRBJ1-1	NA	TGTGCCAGCAGTTCGGAGATGAACACTGAAGCTTTCTTT	CASSSEMNTEAFF
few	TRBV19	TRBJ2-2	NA	TGTGCCAGTAGTACGGGACACTTGAACACCGGGGAGCTGTTTTTT	CASSTGHLNTGELFF
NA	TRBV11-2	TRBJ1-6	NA	TGTGCCAGCAGTGGGGCAGGCAATTCACCCCTCCACTTT	CASSGAGNSPLHF
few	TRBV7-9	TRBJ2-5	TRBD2	TGTGCCAGCAGCTTAATGGGACTAGCGGGAGGGGTTGGAGAGACCCAGTACTTC	CASSLMGLAGGVGETQYF
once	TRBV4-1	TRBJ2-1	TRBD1	TGCGCCAGCAGCCAACTCCGGGACAGCTCCTACAATGAGCAGTTCTTC	CASSQLRDSSYNEQFF
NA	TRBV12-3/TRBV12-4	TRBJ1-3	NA	TGTGCCAGCAGAGGGAGTCCTGGAAACACCATATATTTT	CASRGSPGNTIYF